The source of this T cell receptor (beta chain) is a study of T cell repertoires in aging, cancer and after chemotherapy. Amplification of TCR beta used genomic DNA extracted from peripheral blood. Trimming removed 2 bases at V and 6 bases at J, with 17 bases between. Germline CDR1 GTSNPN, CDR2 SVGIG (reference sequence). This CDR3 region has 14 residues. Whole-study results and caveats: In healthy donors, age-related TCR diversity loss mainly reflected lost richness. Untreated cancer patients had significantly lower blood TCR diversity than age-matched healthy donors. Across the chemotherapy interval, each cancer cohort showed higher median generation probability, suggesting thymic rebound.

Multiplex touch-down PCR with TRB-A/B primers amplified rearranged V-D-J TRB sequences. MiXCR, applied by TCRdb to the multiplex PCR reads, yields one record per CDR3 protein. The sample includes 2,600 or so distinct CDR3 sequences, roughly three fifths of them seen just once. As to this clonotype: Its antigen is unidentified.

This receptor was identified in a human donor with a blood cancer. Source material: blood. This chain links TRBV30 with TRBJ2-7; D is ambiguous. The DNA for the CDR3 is TGTGCCTGGAGTAGACGACGTCCCTCTGGCGAGCAGTACTTC. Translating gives CAWSRRRPSGEQYF.